These 22 T cell receptor beta chains originate from one sample sequenced in a study of sequential checkpoint blockade in melanoma. The treatment was: randomized to nivolumab then ipilimumab (arm A) or the reverse (arm B). The table came from immunoSEQ multiplex PCR; TCRdb's copy has only in-frame clones and leaves some out. The top ten clones hold less than 25% of a sample with 2,600 or so clones, 20% to 25% of them seen once. The sequences come from tumor tissue (inferred from file names), collected from a patient given nivolumab and ipilimumab in sequence. Receptor source: a human donor with melanoma.

The J gene is TRBJ1-2, the V gene TRBV28; D is unclear. Germline V lookup: CDR1 MDHEN, CDR2 SYDVKM. The CDR3 is made up of 15 amino acids. The ends were cut back, 4 bases at V and 4 bases at J, with 16 bases in the middle. The CDR3 protein is CASSYGTRMVYGYTF. As DNA, the CDR3 is TGTGCCAGCAGTTATGGCACCCGGATGGTCTATGGCTACACCTTC.

The chain is built from TRBV29-1 and TRBJ1-1; D perhaps matches TRBD1 (6 bases). This CDR3 region has 14 residues. Germline V gene lookup returns CDR1 SQVTM and CDR2 ANQGSEA. V lost 7 bases and J 1 base, leaving 16 bases between the germline ends. CDR3 in DNA: TGCAGCGCTATCTGGGGGGCGGGGAACACTGAAGCTTTCTTT. This translates into CSAIWGAGNTEAFF.

The chain carries TRBV19 and TRBJ2-2; 9 bases agree with TRBD1. Per germline, CDR1 LNHDA and CDR2 SQIVND (reference sequence). V shed 9 bases and J 2 bases; nucleotides not matched to a gene: 7. The CDR3 is made up of 15 amino acids. For the CDR3, the DNA is TGTGCCAGCCAGACAGGGGGGTTAAACACCGGGGAGCTGTTTTTT. This encodes CASQTGGLNTGELFF.

The chain carries TRBV18 and TRBJ1-2; D remains ambiguous. The V end was cut by 2 bases, the J end by 0 bases, with 22 bases between. Germline CDR1 reads KGHSH; CDR2 reads LQKENI. The CDR3 spans 19 residues. The CDR3 protein is CASSPKTSVERGSNYGYTF. CDR3 nucleotides: TGTGCCAGCTCACCAAAGACAAGCGTCGAGAGAGGGTCTAACTATGGCTACACCTTC.

The chain has TRBV19 and TRBJ1-2, with D unclear. V lost 0 bases and J lost 0, with 14 bases in between. CDR1 is LNHDA and CDR2 is SQIVND in the germline V gene (reference sequence). This CDR3 is 17 amino acids long. Here the CDR3 DNA reads TGTGCCAGTAGTATAGATCATCAGACATCTACTAACTATGGCTACACCTTC. Its protein is CASSIDHQTSTNYGYTF. Full variable domain (remainder filled in from reference TRBV19 and TRBJ1-2): DGGITQSPKYLFRKEGQNVTLSCEQNLNHDAMYWYRQDPGQGLRLIYYSQIVNDFQKGDIAEGYSVSREKKESFPLTVTSAQKNPTAFYLCASSIDHQTSTNYGYTFGSGTRLTVV.

Sample share makes this clone medium-sized. This chain joins TRBV11-3 and TRBJ1-1; D might be TRBD1 (5 bases). Deletions cut 2 bases from V and 0 bases from J, with 10 bases between. The V gene's germline CDR1 is SGHNT and CDR2 YENEEA. The CDR3 extends over 15 amino acids. The CDR3 nucleotides are TGTGCCAGCAGCTTACACCTAGGGGTGAACACTGAAGCTTTCTTT. It translates to CASSLHLGVNTEAFF.

This clone was detected a few times. The J gene is TRBJ2-1, the V gene TRBV30; D unclear. V dropped 0 bases and J dropped 5 bases, with 2 bases sitting between them. CDR3 length: 11 amino acids. In germline, CDR1 is GTSNPN, CDR2 SVGIG (reference sequence). The CDR3: CAWSVHNEQFF. CDR3 nucleotide sequence: TGTGCCTGGAGTGTACACAATGAGCAGTTCTTC.

The genes are TRBV28 and TRBJ1-3; maybe TRBD1 (6 bases). The CDR3 is 14 residues long. Germline V CDR1 and CDR2: MDHEN, SYDVKM. V was clipped by 6 bases and J by 3 bases, with 12 bases between them. This CDR3 reads CASRTQGGGNTIYF. In DNA, the CDR3 is TGTGCCAGCAGGACACAGGGCGGTGGAAACACCATATATTTT.

This clone was observed a handful of times. The rearrangement joins TRBV18 to TRBJ2-3, with D perhaps TRBD1 or TRBD2 (5 bases each). This CDR3 has 13 amino acids. V was trimmed by 6 bases and J by 2 bases, leaving 9 bases between them. Germline V CDR1 and CDR2: KGHSH, LQKENI. The CDR3 DNA follows: TGTGCCAGCTCTCGGGACCCCACAGATACGCAGTATTTT. Residues: CASSRDPTDTQYF.

This clone is labeled medium-sized. The chain uses TRBV28 and TRBJ1-1; 7 nucleotides match TRBD1. The CDR3 is 15 residues long. V was pared by 5 bases and J by 7 bases, with 13 bases of the junction left unmatched. Germline V CDR1 and CDR2: MDHEN, SYDVKM. The CDR3 spells CASSLKYTGQLEAFF. As DNA, the CDR3 is TGTGCCAGCAGTCTTAAATATACGGGACAGCTTGAAGCTTTCTTT.

The chain joins TRBV9 to TRBJ2-1; the D gene could be TRBD1 or TRBD2 (6 bases each). The CDR3 length is 15 residues. Looked up from germline, CDR1 is SGDLS and CDR2 is YYNGEE. V was pared by 3 bases and J by 2 bases, with 12 bases between. The chain's CDR3 is CASSADGGPYNEQFF. The CDR3 DNA follows: TGTGCCAGCAGCGCCGACGGGGGCCCCTACAATGAGCAGTTCTTC.

The chain uses TRBV6-8 and TRBJ2-5; the match to TRBD2 covers 8 bases. V lost 6 bases, J lost 3 bases, and 3 bases stayed unmatched. The CDR3 is made up of 13 amino acids. CDR1 and CDR2 (germline): MNHGY, SAAAGT. CDR3 nucleotides: TGTGCCAGCAGAGGAGCGGGGGAAGAGACCCAGTACTTC. Residues: CASRGAGEETQYF.

This clone was seen more than once but under ten times. The gene calls are TRBV6-8 and TRBJ2-5, with D possibly being TRBD1 or TRBD2 (5 bases each). CDR1 is MNHGY, CDR2 SAAAGT, per germline. Trimming pared 0 bases from V and 6 bases from J, leaving 5 bases between. The CDR3 sequence is 12 residues long. CDR3 protein: CASSYSGQTQYF. As DNA, the CDR3 is TGTGCCAGCAGTTACTCGGGACAGACCCAGTACTTC.

The chain has TRBV6-8 and TRBJ1-1; D is perhaps TRBD1 (5 bases). The V and J ends lost 0 bases and 5 bases respectively, with 16 bases between them. Germline V CDR1 and CDR2: MNHGY, SAAAGT. The CDR3 extends over 16 amino acids. The CDR3 here is CASSYSGDPGRTEAFF. The CDR3 DNA reads as TGTGCCAGCAGTTACTCGGGGGACCCGGGCCGGACTGAAGCTTTCTTT.

This clone is deemed medium-sized (0.01 to 0.1%). This chain joins TRBV11-3 and TRBJ2-4, with D perhaps TRBD1 (6 bases). The CDR3 is made up of 16 amino acids. The V end lost 3 bases, the J end lost 1 base, and 13 bases lay between the germline ends. Germline V gene data show CDR1 as SGHNT and CDR2 as YENEEA. In DNA, the CDR3 is TGTGCCAGCAGCTTCGACTCGCAGGGGGCCAAAAACATTCAGTACTTC. Translated: CASSFDSQGAKNIQYF.

The rearrangement uses TRBV11-3 and TRBJ2-1; 7 nucleotides align to TRBD2. Per germline, CDR1 SGHNT and CDR2 YENEEA. The CDR3 spans 16 residues. V lost 5 bases and J lost 0; bases outside the gene matches: 7. DNA for the CDR3: TGTGCCAGCAGCCCCTCTAGCGGCCACTCCTACAATGAGCAGTTCTTC. Encoded protein: CASSPSSGHSYNEQFF.

The chain joins TRBV5-1 to TRBJ2-2, with 11 bases identical to TRBD1. J lost 3 bases, V lost 4 bases, and 2 bases had no gene match. The CDR3 sequence is 15 residues long. Germline-derived CDR1 and CDR2 are SGHRS and YFSETQ. In nucleotides, the CDR3 is TGCGCCAGCAGCCAGGGACAGGGGGACACCGGGGAGCTGTTTTTT. It specifies CASSQGQGDTGELFF.

In this sample, this clone turned up a few times. V gene TRBV10-2 combines with J gene TRBJ1-1; no definite D call. Germline CDR1 WSHSY, CDR2 SAAADI. V was pared by 0 bases and J by 1 base, with 3 bases between. The CDR3 consists of 13 residues. CDR3 sequence: CASSESQNTEAFF. Written as DNA, the CDR3 is TGCGCCAGCAGTGAGTCCCAGAACACTGAAGCTTTCTTT.

By share, this clone ranks as medium-sized. CDR3 DNA: TGTGCCAGCAGCCCCTGGGGGCAGGGGACCACTGAAGCTTTCTTT. This translates into CASSPWGQGTTEAFF. The genes are TRBV11-3 and TRBJ1-1; weak D call: TRBD1 (6 bases). The V gene lost 5 bases and the J gene lost 4 bases, with 17 bases spanning the gap. The CDR3 covers 15 residues. Germline V CDR1 and CDR2: SGHNT, YENEEA.

This clone was counted many times. The genes are TRBV9 and TRBJ2-1, with TRBD2 identical over 8 bases. V was pared by 4 bases and J by 5 bases, with 8 bases of the junction left unmatched. The CDR3 runs to 15 residues. The V gene's germline CDR1 is SGDLS and CDR2 YYNGEE. The CDR3 spells CASSPSGTRNNEQFF. In DNA, the CDR3 is TGTGCCAGCAGCCCCTCCGGGACTAGGAACAATGAGCAGTTCTTC. The full variable domain, in which reference TRBV9 and TRBJ2-1 provide the parts outside the CDR3, is DSGVTQTPKHLITATGQRVTLRCSPRSGDLSVYWYQQSLDQGLQFLIQYYNGEERAKGNILERFSAQQFPDLHSELNLSSLELGDSALYFCASSPSGTRNNEQFFGPGTRLTVL.

This clone is labeled medium-sized. The chain links TRBV11-3 to TRBJ1-1; D gene uncertain. This CDR3 has 15 amino acids. V lost 1 base and J lost 1, with 10 bases in between. The germline V gene encodes CDR1 SGHNT and CDR2 YENEEA. CDR3 bases: TGTGCCAGCAGCTTAGTTAATGTGGGGAACACTGAAGCTTTCTTT. As protein: CASSLVNVGNTEAFF.

This clone is categorized as medium-sized. The chain employs TRBV11-3 and TRBJ1-1, with D tentatively TRBD1 (5 bases). V was trimmed by 2 bases and J by 6 bases, leaving 13 bases between them. In germline, CDR1 is SGHNT, CDR2 YENEEA. This CDR3 is 14 amino acids long. The CDR3, as DNA: TGTGCCAGCAGCTTACGACGGGGACCCCCTGAAGCTTTCTTT. Encoded protein: CASSLRRGPPEAFF.